This TCR beta chain was sequenced in a study of blood T cell repertoires in COVID-19. Study information: The analysed material was cDNA or gDNA that came from T cells, B-cell-depleted T cells, or PBMCs.

Sequencing was performed with immunoSEQ multiplex PCR; in TCRdb, only in-frame clones are kept and a portion is missing. This table has about 350,000 clones, 88% appearing once. The study drew participants aged roughly 18 to 95 years from fewer than 30 US areas. Exposed enrollees had met someone with a PCR-confirmed or clinician-diagnosed COVID-19 case at some point within the 2 weeks before study entry. The sample comprised PBMCs or T cells enriched from blood (not recorded which). This clonotype was obtained from a woman aged 30 to 39 who had been exposed to COVID-19.

DNA for the CDR3: TGTGCCAGCAGCCCACGACCGGGACAGGGCGCCGACGAGCAGTACTTC. Translated: CASSPRPGQGADEQYF. The chain recombines TRBV7-8 with TRBJ2-7, with 9 bases identical to TRBD1. The CDR3 totals 16 residues. The J segment lost 5 bases and the V segment lost 5 bases, leaving 13 bases of the junction unmatched. CDR1 and CDR2 from the germline V gene are SGHVS and FQNEAQ.